The rows below give T cell receptor beta chains drawn from one sample of a study of control samples from healthy donors and cancer patients. Sequenced by immunoSEQ multiplex PCR; TCRdb stores in-frame clones only, minus some. This sample has approximately 70,000 clones, with around nine tenths found just once. Sequenced input: PBMCs. These receptors all come from a man in his fifties or sixties with colorectal cancer. CDR3s include the opening cysteine and the closing phenylalanine or tryptophan. The D gene is left open where the match is weak. Clone size is given for some rows only: seen once, a few or many times, or a class if the clone is expanded.

d_call,j_call,clone_size,v_call,cdr3_nt,cdr3_aa
NA,TRBJ2-7,NA,TRBV7-8,TGTGCCAGCAGGGGGATGGGGTACGAGCAGTACTTC,CASRGMGYEQYF
TRBD1,TRBJ1-2,NA,TRBV3-1/TRBV3-2,TGTGCCAGCAGCCGACAGGGGAAGGGGGATGGCTACACCTTC,CASSRQGKGDGYTF
NA,TRBJ2-1,NA,TRBV6-2/TRBV6-3,TGTGCCAGCAGTTACGTTTGGGACAATGAGCAGTTCTTC,CASSYVWDNEQFF
TRBD2,TRBJ2-2,once,TRBV6-5,TGTGCCAGCAACCCCCAGCGGGGGGCTACCGGGGAGCTGTTTTTT,CASNPQRGATGELFF
NA,TRBJ2-4,NA,TRBV9,TGTGCCAGCAGCGCCGCAGGGGCCGGGGCCAAAAACATTCAGTACTTC,CASSAAGAGAKNIQYF
TRBD2,TRBJ2-3,NA,TRBV15,TGTGCCACCACCCAACTAGCGGGGGGGCCTGATACGCAGTATTTT,CATTQLAGGPDTQYF
TRBD1,TRBJ2-5,NA,TRBV7-2,TGTGCCAGCAGCGGAGGACAGGGGGAGACCCAGTACTTC,CASSGGQGETQYF
NA,TRBJ2-2,NA,TRBV5-1,TGCGCCAGCAGCTTGGGACAGACCAGGACCACCGGGGAGCTGTTTTTT,CASSLGQTRTTGELFF
TRBD1,TRBJ2-2,NA,TRBV11-3,TGTGCCAGCAGCTTAGAATGGACAGGGGGCGCGAACGGGGAGCTGTTTTTT,CASSLEWTGGANGELFF
TRBD2,TRBJ2-3,NA,TRBV2,TGTGCCAGCAGCACACTAGCGGGCCGCACAGATACGCAGTATTTT,CASSTLAGRTDTQYF
NA,TRBJ1-2,NA,TRBV28,TGTGCCAGCAGTTTTTCAAGGATGCTCTATGGCTACACCTTC,CASSFSRMLYGYTF
NA,TRBJ2-3,NA,TRBV9,TGTGCCAGCAGCGTAACGTCCCCCCCAGATACGCAGTATTTT,CASSVTSPPDTQYF
NA,TRBJ1-2,NA,TRBV3-1/TRBV3-2,TGTGCCAGCAGCCTCACCCAGTTATCCTATGGCTACACCTTC,CASSLTQLSYGYTF
NA,TRBJ1-2,once,TRBV6-2/TRBV6-3,TGTGCCAGCAGTCGCCCTTCGTTCGACTATGGCTACACCTTC,CASSRPSFDYGYTF
NA,TRBJ1-6,NA,TRBV3-1/TRBV3-2,TGTGCCAGCAGCCAAGATAGGGGAGACAGACCCCTCCACTTT,CASSQDRGDRPLHF
NA,TRBJ2-2,NA,TRBV29-1,TGCAGCGTTGAAGCGCAACCGGAGGGCACCGGGGAGCTGTTTTTT,CSVEAQPEGTGELFF
NA,TRBJ1-3,NA,TRBV29-1,TGCAGCGTTGAGCGTGGGCTCTCTGGAAACACCATATATTTT,CSVERGLSGNTIYF
NA,TRBJ1-1,NA,TRBV14,TGTGCCAGCAGCCAGTGGGGAGGGGACACTGAAGCTTTCTTT,CASSQWGGDTEAFF
TRBD1,TRBJ1-4,NA,TRBV30,TGTGCCTGGATGGACAGGACGACAACTAATGAAAAACTGTTTTTT,CAWMDRTTTNEKLFF
NA,TRBJ1-5,NA,TRBV19,TGTGCCAGTAGTTCACCTCATAGCAATCAGCCCCAGCATTTT,CASSSPHSNQPQHF
TRBD2,TRBJ2-5,NA,TRBV3-1/TRBV3-2,TGTGCCAGCAGCCAACATGGGACTAACCAAGAGACCCAGTACTTC,CASSQHGTNQETQYF
NA,TRBJ2-1,NA,TRBV3-1/TRBV3-2,TGTGCCAGCAGCCAGGTGCCGGGTCCGTACAATGAGCAGTTCTTC,CASSQVPGPYNEQFF
NA,TRBJ1-4,NA,TRBV4-2,TGTGCCAGCAGCCCCGGGACGGGATTTAATGAAAAACTGTTTTTT,CASSPGTGFNEKLFF
NA,TRBJ2-7,NA,TRBV9,TGTGCCAGCAGCGTAGCCGACGGTTCCTACGAGCAGTACTTC,CASSVADGSYEQYF
NA,TRBJ2-1,NA,TRBV14,TGTGCCAGCAGCCAAGATGGACGGGCTAATGAGCAGTTCTTC,CASSQDGRANEQFF
NA,TRBJ2-6,NA,TRBV3-1/TRBV3-2,TGTGCCAGCAGCGACTGGCCCTCTGGGGCCAACGTCCTGACTTTC,CASSDWPSGANVLTF
TRBD1,TRBJ2-2,NA,TRBV4-3,TGCGCCAGCAGCCAAGATAGGGCACAGGGGAGAGCCGGGGAGCTGTTTTTT,CASSQDRAQGRAGELFF
NA,TRBJ1-2,NA,TRBV7-9,TGTGCCAGCAGCTTAGGGGTTGCGGGCTACACCTTC,CASSLGVAGYTF
NA,TRBJ2-5,NA,TRBV5-1,TGCGCCAGCAGCTTGGGATCCAGGGTCGAGACCCAGTACTTC,CASSLGSRVETQYF
NA,TRBJ1-4,NA,TRBV11-2,TGTGCCAGCAGCTTCCTCCGGGGGTGGCAACTGTTTTTT,CASSFLRGWQLFF
NA,TRBJ2-3,NA,TRBV18,TGTGCCAGCTCACCCTTGTCAGATACGCAGTATTTT,CASSPLSDTQYF
NA,TRBJ1-5,NA,TRBV27,TGTGCCAGCCAGGGAACGGGCTATAGCAATCAGCCCCAGCATTTT,CASQGTGYSNQPQHF
NA,TRBJ2-5,NA,TRBV9,TGTGCCAGCAGCGTTCTACCCGGGAGCAAACAAGAGACCCAGTACTTC,CASSVLPGSKQETQYF
NA,TRBJ1-2,NA,TRBV5-1,TGCGCCAGCAGCTTGGGAAACAGGGTCGGCAACTATGGCTACACCTTC,CASSLGNRVGNYGYTF
TRBD1,TRBJ2-3,NA,TRBV7-3,TGTGCCAGCAGCAAGACAGGGGTGAGCACAGATACGCAGTATTTT,CASSKTGVSTDTQYF
NA,TRBJ2-7,NA,TRBV11-2,TGTGCCAGCAGCCAGAACCCGCAGGGGGGGTACGAGCAGTACTTC,CASSQNPQGGYEQYF
TRBD1,TRBJ1-1,few,TRBV6-5,TGTGCCAGCAGTAGGGACAGGGGTGTTGTCGCTGAAGCTTTCTTT,CASSRDRGVVAEAFF
NA,TRBJ2-3,NA,TRBV5-1,TGCGCCAGCAGCTTGGGGCGGAACTCAGATACGCAGTATTTT,CASSLGRNSDTQYF
TRBD1,TRBJ1-6,NA,TRBV7-2,TGTGCCAGCAGCTTTCCCCATAACAGGGGTGGCTGGGCTTCACCCCTCCACTTT,CASSFPHNRGGWASPLHF
TRBD1,TRBJ2-5,NA,TRBV10-1,TGCGCCAGCAGTCCCCCCGACAGGGCTGAGACCCAGTACTTC,CASSPPDRAETQYF
NA,TRBJ2-1,NA,TRBV6-2/TRBV6-3,TGTGCCAGCAGTTACCTGGACAGCAACAATGAGCAGTTCTTC,CASSYLDSNNEQFF
NA,TRBJ1-2,few,TRBV3-1/TRBV3-2,TGTGCCAGCAGCCAAGAAGGACGGATAAACTATGGCTACACCTTC,CASSQEGRINYGYTF